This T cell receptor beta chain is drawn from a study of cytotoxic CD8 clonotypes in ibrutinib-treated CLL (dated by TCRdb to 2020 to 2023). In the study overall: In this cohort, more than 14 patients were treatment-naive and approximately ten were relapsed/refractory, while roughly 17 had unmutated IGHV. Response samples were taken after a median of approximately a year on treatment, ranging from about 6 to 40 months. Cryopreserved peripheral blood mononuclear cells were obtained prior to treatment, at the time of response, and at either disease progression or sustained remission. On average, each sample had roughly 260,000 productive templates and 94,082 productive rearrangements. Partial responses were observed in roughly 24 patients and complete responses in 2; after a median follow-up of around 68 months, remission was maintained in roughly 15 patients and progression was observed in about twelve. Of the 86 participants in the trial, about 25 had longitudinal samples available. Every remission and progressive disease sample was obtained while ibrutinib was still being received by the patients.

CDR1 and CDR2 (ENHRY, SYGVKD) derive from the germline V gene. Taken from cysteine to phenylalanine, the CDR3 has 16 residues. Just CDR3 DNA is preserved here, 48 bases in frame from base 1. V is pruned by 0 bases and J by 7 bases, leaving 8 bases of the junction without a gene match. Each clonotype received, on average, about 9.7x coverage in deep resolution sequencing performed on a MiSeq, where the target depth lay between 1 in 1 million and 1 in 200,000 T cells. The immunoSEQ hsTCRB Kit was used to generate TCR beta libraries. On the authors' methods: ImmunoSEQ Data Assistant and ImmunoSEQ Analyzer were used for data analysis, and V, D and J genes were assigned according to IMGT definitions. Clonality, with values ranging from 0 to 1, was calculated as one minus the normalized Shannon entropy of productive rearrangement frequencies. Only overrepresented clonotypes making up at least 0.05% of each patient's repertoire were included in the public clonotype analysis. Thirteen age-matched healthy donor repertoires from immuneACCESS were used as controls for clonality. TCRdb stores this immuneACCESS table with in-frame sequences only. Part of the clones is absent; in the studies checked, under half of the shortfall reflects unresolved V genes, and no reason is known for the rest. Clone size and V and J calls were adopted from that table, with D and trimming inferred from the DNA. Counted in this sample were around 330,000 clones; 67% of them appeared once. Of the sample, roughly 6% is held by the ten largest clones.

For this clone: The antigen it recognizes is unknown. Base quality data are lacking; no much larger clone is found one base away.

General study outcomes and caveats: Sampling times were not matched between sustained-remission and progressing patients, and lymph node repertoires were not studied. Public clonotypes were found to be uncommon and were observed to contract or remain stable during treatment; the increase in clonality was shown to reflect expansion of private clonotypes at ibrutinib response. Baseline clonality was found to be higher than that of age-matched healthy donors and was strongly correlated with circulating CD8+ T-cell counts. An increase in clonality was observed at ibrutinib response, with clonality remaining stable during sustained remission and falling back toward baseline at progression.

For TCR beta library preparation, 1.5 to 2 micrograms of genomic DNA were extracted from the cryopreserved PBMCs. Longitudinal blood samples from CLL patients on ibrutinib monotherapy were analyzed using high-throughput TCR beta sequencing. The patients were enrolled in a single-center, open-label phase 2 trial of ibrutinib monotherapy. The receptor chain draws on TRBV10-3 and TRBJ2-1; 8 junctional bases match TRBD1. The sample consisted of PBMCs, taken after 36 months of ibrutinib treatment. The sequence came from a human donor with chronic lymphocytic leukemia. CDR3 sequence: CAISESNRGSGNEQFF. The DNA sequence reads TGTGCCATCAGTGAGTCGAACAGGGGGTCGGGGAATGAGCAGTTCTTC.